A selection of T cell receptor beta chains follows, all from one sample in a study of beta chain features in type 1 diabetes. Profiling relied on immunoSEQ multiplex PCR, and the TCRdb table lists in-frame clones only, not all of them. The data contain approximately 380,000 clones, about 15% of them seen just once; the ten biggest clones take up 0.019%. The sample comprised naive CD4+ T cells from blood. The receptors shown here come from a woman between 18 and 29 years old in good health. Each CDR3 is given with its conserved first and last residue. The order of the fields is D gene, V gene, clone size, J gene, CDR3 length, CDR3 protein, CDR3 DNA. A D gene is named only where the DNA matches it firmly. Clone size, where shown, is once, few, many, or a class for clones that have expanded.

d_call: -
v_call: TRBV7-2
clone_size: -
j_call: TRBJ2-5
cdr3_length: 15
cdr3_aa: CASSLDPNRVWTQYF
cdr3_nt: TGTGCCAGCAGCTTAGACCCCAACAGGGTTTGGACCCAGTACTTC

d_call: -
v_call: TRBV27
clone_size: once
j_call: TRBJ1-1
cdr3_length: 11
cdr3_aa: CASSFQGLAFF
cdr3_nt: TGTGCCAGCAGTTTCCAGGGCTTAGCTTTCTTT

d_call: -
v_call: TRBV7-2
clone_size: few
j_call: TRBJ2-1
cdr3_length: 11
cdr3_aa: CASSLVEASFF
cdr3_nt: TGTGCCAGCAGCTTAGTCGAGGCATCGTTCTTC

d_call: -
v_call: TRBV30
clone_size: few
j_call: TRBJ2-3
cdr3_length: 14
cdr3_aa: CAWSGVAITDTQYF
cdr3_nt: TGTGCCTGGAGTGGGGTAGCGATCACAGATACGCAGTATTTT

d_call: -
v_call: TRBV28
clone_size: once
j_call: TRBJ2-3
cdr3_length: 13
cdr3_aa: CASGKDLPDTQYF
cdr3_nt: TGTGCCAGCGGCAAAGACTTGCCCGATACGCAGTATTTT

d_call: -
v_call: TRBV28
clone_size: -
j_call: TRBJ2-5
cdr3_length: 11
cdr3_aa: CASSGPKTQYF
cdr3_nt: TGTGCCAGCAGTGGCCCAAAGACCCAGTACTTC

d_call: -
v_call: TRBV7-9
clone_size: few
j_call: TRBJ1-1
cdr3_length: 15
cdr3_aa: CASSLGGTRDTEAFF
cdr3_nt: TGTGCCAGCAGCTTAGGTGGAACCCGGGACACTGAAGCTTTCTTT

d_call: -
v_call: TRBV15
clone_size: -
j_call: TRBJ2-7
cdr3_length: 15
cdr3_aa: CATSRDLGGSYEQYF
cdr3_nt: TGTGCCACCAGCAGAGATCTCGGGGGTTCCTACGAGCAGTACTTC

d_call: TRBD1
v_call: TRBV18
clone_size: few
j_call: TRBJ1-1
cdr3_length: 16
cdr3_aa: CASSPRDRLMNTEAFF
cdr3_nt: TGTGCCAGCTCACCACGGGACAGGCTAATGAACACTGAAGCTTTCTTT

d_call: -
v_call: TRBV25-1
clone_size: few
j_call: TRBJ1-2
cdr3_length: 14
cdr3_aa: CASSESLEGCGYTF
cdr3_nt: TGTGCCAGCAGTGAATCGTTGGAGGGCTGCGGCTACACCTTC

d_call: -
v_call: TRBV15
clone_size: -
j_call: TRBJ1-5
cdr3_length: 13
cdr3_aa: CATSRRGQSFQHF
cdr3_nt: TGTGCCACCAGCAGACGTGGACAGAGCTTCCAGCATTTT

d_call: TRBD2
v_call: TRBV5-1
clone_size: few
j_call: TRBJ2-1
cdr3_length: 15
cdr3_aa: CASSLVAGGQNEQFF
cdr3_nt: TGCGCCAGCAGCTTGGTCGCGGGAGGGCAGAATGAGCAGTTCTTC

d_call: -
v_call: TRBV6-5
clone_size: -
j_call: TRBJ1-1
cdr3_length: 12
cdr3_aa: CASRRANTEAFF
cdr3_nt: TGTGCCAGCCGGAGGGCGAACACTGAAGCTTTCTTT

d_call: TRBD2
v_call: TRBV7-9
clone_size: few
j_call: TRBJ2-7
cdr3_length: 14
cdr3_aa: CASSPGLAAREQYF
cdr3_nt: TGTGCCAGCAGCCCGGGACTAGCGGCACGCGAGCAGTACTTC

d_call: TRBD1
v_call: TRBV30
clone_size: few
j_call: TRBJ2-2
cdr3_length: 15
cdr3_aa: CAWDPGGRNTGELFF
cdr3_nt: TGTGCCTGGGATCCAGGGGGACGTAACACCGGGGAGCTGTTTTTT